Listed here are 21 T cell receptor beta chains from one sample, sequenced in a study of blood T cell repertoires in COVID-19. Sequenced by immunoSEQ multiplex PCR; TCRdb stores in-frame clones only, minus some. The sample has some 66,000 clones; approximately 82% are singletons. The specimen sequenced was peripheral blood. Every receptor here comes from a man in his sixties with acute or convalescent COVID-19.

There are a few counts of this clone. The gene calls are TRBV30 and TRBJ1-1; D possibly corresponds to TRBD1 (5 bases). CDR1 GTSNPN and CDR2 SVGIG come from the germline V gene (reference sequence). The length of the CDR3 is 14 residues. The CDR3 sequence: CAWDKGHMNTEAFF. Written as DNA, the CDR3 is TGTGCGTGGGATAAGGGGCACATGAACACTGAAGCTTTCTTT. Full variable domain (remainder filled in from reference TRBV30 and TRBJ1-1): SQTIHQWPATLVQPVGSPLSLECTVEGTSNPNLYWYRQAAGRGLQLLFYSVGIGQISSEVPQNLSASRPQDRQFILSSKKLLLSDSGFYLCAWDKGHMNTEAFFGQGTRLTVV.

This clone was observed a single time. V is TRBV5-1 and J is TRBJ1-1, with D uncertain. The CDR3 runs to 14 residues. V shed 1 base and J shed 0 bases, with 7 bases lying between them. Germline V gene data show CDR1 as SGHRS and CDR2 as YFSETQ. The DNA for the CDR3 is TGCGCCAGCAGCTTGCCGGGTTTGAACACTGAAGCTTTCTTT. Protein: CASSLPGLNTEAFF.

This chain joins TRBV10-1 and TRBJ2-1; the match to TRBD1 covers 9 bases. Germline lookup yields CDR1 WNHNN and CDR2 SYGVQD (reference sequence). V shed 2 bases and J 8 bases; nucleotides not matched to a gene: 10. This CDR3 comprises 16 residues. As DNA, the CDR3 is TGCGCCAGCAGTGAGACAGGGACAGGGATTGGGGATGAGCAGTTCTTC. Encoded protein: CASSETGTGIGDEQFF.

J is TRBJ2-1 and V is TRBV24-1; D is unclear. The V end lost 6 bases, the J end lost 5 bases, and 7 bases lay between the germline ends. Germline assignment: CDR1 KGHDR and CDR2 SFDVKD. The CDR3 is 12 amino acids. CDR3: CATSNLHNEQFF. The CDR3 DNA sequence: TGTGCCACCAGTAACTTACACAATGAGCAGTTCTTC.

The chain recombines TRBV4-1 with TRBJ1-5; D call uncertain. Germline V gene lookup returns CDR1 MGHRA and CDR2 YSYEKL. V was pared by 0 bases and J by 4 bases, with 22 bases between. The CDR3 has 19 residues. CDR3 nucleotide sequence: TGCGCCAGCAGCCAAGACGTCCGGGCGGGGAATTTCGGTAATCAGCCCCAGCATTTT. Amino acids: CASSQDVRAGNFGNQPQHF.

The chain has TRBV24-1 and TRBJ1-1; D is uncertain. Germline V gene lookup returns CDR1 KGHDR and CDR2 SFDVKD. V gave up 0 bases and J gave up 2 bases, with 9 bases separating them. The CDR3 sequence is 15 residues long. The CDR3 loop reads CATSDLPLINTEAFF. In DNA form, the CDR3 reads TGTGCCACCAGTGATTTGCCACTGATAAACACTGAAGCTTTCTTT.

The V gene is TRBV3-1 (or the pseudogene TRBV3-2), the J gene TRBJ2-3; 11 bases agree with TRBD2. The germline V gene encodes CDR1 LGHDT and CDR2 YNNKEL (reference sequence). With 2 bases clipped from V and 6 bases from J, the junction kept 7 bases outside the gene matches. The CDR3 length is 16 residues. The CDR3 loop is CASSQWASGGRDTQYF. CDR3 bases: TGTGCCAGCAGCCAATGGGCTAGCGGGGGGCGGGATACGCAGTATTTT.

The CDR3 region has the DNA TGCGCCAGCAGCTTGTTTGGGGCCTCGAGCACAGATACGCAGTATTTT. Translating gives CASSLFGASSTDTQYF. The chain employs TRBV5-1 and TRBJ2-3; tentative D call: TRBD1 (5 bases). Trimming stripped 1 base from V and 0 bases from J, with 12 bases between. CDR3 length: 16 amino acids. The germline V gene encodes CDR1 SGHRS and CDR2 YFSETQ.

The chain's CDR3 is CATSRDAAGGADTQYF. In nucleotides, the CDR3 is TGTGCCACCAGCAGAGATGCGGCAGGGGGCGCAGATACGCAGTATTTT. This chain uses TRBV15 with TRBJ2-3; 8 nucleotides align to TRBD1. The CDR3 has 16 amino acids. The V gene's germline CDR1 is LNHNV and CDR2 YYDKDF (reference sequence). V was clipped by 0 bases and J by 4 bases; unmatched bases: 6.

The chain carries TRBV28 and TRBJ2-3; D might be TRBD2 (5 bases). CDR1 and CDR2 from the germline V gene are MDHEN and SYDVKM. Trimming removed 1 base at V and 0 bases at J, with 8 bases between. The CDR3 consists of 15 residues. Here the CDR3 reads CASSLSGRSTDTQYF. CDR3 nucleotides: TGTGCCAGCAGTTTATCGGGGAGAAGCACAGATACGCAGTATTTT.

The chain uses TRBV5-8 and TRBJ1-2; TRBD1 matches 11 bases. This CDR3 has 15 residues. V was clipped by 4 bases and J by 2 bases; unmatched bases: 4. Germline V gene lookup returns CDR1 SGHTS and CDR2 YDEGEE. The CDR3 sequence: CASSPRDRGNYGYTF. CDR3 in DNA: TGTGCCAGCAGCCCCCGGGACAGGGGGAACTATGGCTACACCTTC.

This clone was observed a single time. DNA for the CDR3: TGTGCCAGCAGCTTGACAGGGGAGATGGCAAATTCACCCCTCCACTTT. Its protein product is CASSLTGEMANSPLHF. The chain has TRBV5-5 and TRBJ1-6; 7 bases are a match to TRBD1. Per germline, CDR1 SGHKS and CDR2 YYEKEE (reference sequence). The junction had 8 bases not matched to a gene; V was cut back by 1 base and J by 7 bases. The CDR3 runs to 16 residues.

The rearrangement uses TRBV7-2 and TRBJ2-7; 8 bases align to TRBD2. The CDR3 runs 16 residues. Germline V gives CDR1 SGHTA, CDR2 FQGNSA. Germline trimming cut 2 bases from V and 1 base from J; bases unmatched to any gene: 7. CDR3 residues: CASSLSFSGGSYEQYF. The CDR3 nucleotides are TGTGCCAGCAGCTTAAGTTTCTCGGGGGGGTCCTACGAGCAGTACTTC.

This clone occurred once. The chain is built from TRBV14 and TRBJ1-6; D is unresolved. This CDR3 contains 14 residues. Trimming removed 4 bases from V and 9 bases from J, with 13 bases in between. CDR1 is SGHDN and CDR2 is FVKESK in the germline V gene. The CDR3 loop reads CASSPRMSGSPLHF. In DNA, the CDR3 is TGTGCCAGCAGCCCCCGGATGTCGGGTTCACCCCTCCACTTT.

The chain couples TRBV7-9 to TRBJ1-2, with TRBD1 identical over 10 bases. J lost 4 bases, V lost 2 bases, and 4 bases had no gene match. CDR3 length: 15 residues. Germline V gene data show CDR1 as SEHNR and CDR2 as FQNEAQ (reference sequence). Written as DNA, the CDR3 is TGTGCCAGCAGCTTAAGGACAGGGGGTTCCTATGGCTACACCTTC. Translation: CASSLRTGGSYGYTF.

The chain has TRBV6-2 or TRBV6-3 and TRBJ1-2; D is ambiguous. CDR1 MNHEY and CDR2 SVGEGT come from the germline V gene. V shed 0 bases and J shed 4 bases, with 12 bases lying between them. The CDR3 extends over 15 amino acids. Here the CDR3 reads CASSYSRRVIYGYTF. The CDR3 nucleotides are TGTGCCAGCAGTTACTCGAGGAGGGTTATCTATGGCTACACCTTC.

The chain couples TRBV18 to TRBJ2-5; 8 nucleotides match TRBD1. Losses at the gene ends were 4 bases for V and 2 bases for J; bases not matched to a gene: 9. Germline CDR1 KGHSH, CDR2 LQKENI. The CDR3 totals 16 residues. This CDR3 is CASSQNGQGGQETQYF. CDR3 DNA sequence: TGTGCCAGCTCACAGAACGGACAGGGAGGACAAGAGACCCAGTACTTC.

V is TRBV5-8 and J is TRBJ1-6; 9 nucleotides match TRBD1. The V and J ends lost 3 bases and 5 bases, in that order; junction bases with no gene match: 6. This CDR3 spans 16 amino acids. Germline lookup yields CDR1 SGHTS and CDR2 YDEGEE. CDR3 protein: CASSSRTGANNSPLHF. CDR3 sequence (DNA): TGTGCCAGCAGCTCCCGGACAGGGGCGAATAATTCACCCCTCCACTTT. Supplemented by reference TRBV5-8 and TRBJ1-6, the full variable domain reads EAGVTQSPTHLIKTRGQQATLRCSPISGHTSVYWYQQALGLGLQFLLWYDEGEERNRGNFPPRFSGRQFPNYSSELNVNALELEDSALYLCASSSRTGANNSPLHFGNGTRLTVT.

The chain links TRBV7-9 to TRBJ1-1, with D possibly matching TRBD1 (5 bases). The CDR3 covers 16 residues. Germline V CDR1 and CDR2: SEHNR, FQNEAQ (reference sequence). V was shortened by 5 bases and J by 6 bases, with 22 bases between the two germline ends. This CDR3 reads CASSPWTGGATPEAFF. In DNA form, the CDR3 reads TGTGCCAGCAGCCCATGGACGGGGGGTGCAACCCCTGAAGCTTTCTTT.

This clone appeared once. The rearrangement uses TRBV6-1 and TRBJ1-4; 7 nucleotides agree with TRBD1. CDR3 length equals 15 residues. Germline V CDR1 and CDR2: MNHNS, SASEGT. V shed 0 bases, J shed 5 bases, and the junction held 3 bases outside the gene matches. CDR3 protein: CASSEASGGNEKLFF. The CDR3 coding sequence is TGTGCCAGCAGTGAAGCGTCAGGGGGGAATGAAAAACTGTTTTTT.

The table lists this clone with a count of one. The V call is TRBV7-2, the J call TRBJ1-2; TRBD1 might be the D (5 bases). This CDR3 has 15 amino acids. Germline V gene data show CDR1 as SGHTA and CDR2 as FQGNSA. Trimming pared 1 base from V and 7 bases from J, leaving 16 bases between. CDR3 amino acids: CASSLEAPGMGGYTF. As DNA, the CDR3 is TGTGCCAGCAGCTTAGAGGCTCCAGGGATGGGTGGCTACACCTTC.